Presented here are 14 T cell receptor beta chains from one specimen sequenced in a study of shared clonotypes between healthy human individuals. Measured with immunoSEQ multiplex PCR; TCRdb has only the in-frame clones, and not every one. The sample yields about 490,000 clones, approximately 80% seen once. The sequenced material came from PBMCs. Receptors originate from a woman in her thirties or forties in good health. Some clones in this sample may be carry-over from other donors' samples.

By share of the sample, this clone is medium-sized (0.01 to 0.1%). Other DNA sequences in the sample encode the same CDR3. The V call is TRBV2, the J call TRBJ1-5, with D tentatively TRBD1 (6 bases). The germline V and J ends were trimmed by 2 bases and 5 bases, with 10 bases remaining between them. Germline loops: CDR1 SNHLY, CDR2 FYNNEI. The CDR3 sequence is 14 residues long. The CDR3 spells CASSELDSDQPQHF. The CDR3 nucleotides read TGTGCCAGCAGTGAATTGGACAGCGATCAGCCCCAGCATTTT.

The chain has TRBV2 and TRBJ2-1, with 9 positions matching TRBD2. V shed 7 bases, J shed 4 bases, and the junction held 5 bases outside the gene matches. CDR3 length: 14 residues. Germline CDR1 reads SNHLY; CDR2 reads FYNNEI. CDR3 sequence: CASIPGLAYNEQFF. The CDR3, as DNA: TGTGCCAGCATCCCGGGACTAGCTTACAATGAGCAGTTCTTC. Combining the CDR3 with reference TRBV2 and TRBJ2-1 gives the whole variable domain EPEVTQTPSHQVTQMGQEVILRCVPISNHLYFYWYRQILGQKVEFLVSFYNNEISEKSEIFDDQFSVERPDGSNFTLKIRSTKLEDSAMYFCASIPGLAYNEQFFGPGTRLTVL.

This clone appeared a few times. Distinct nucleotide sequences in the sample also encode this CDR3. V usage is TRBV5-1 and J usage is TRBJ2-7; the match to TRBD2 covers 14 bases. This CDR3 comprises 16 residues. Germline CDR1 is SGHRS and CDR2 is YFSETQ. J was trimmed by 2 bases and V by 4 bases; bases with no gene match: 5. CDR3 amino acids: CASSPGLAGVAYEQYF. CDR3 bases: TGCGCCAGCAGCCCGGGACTAGCGGGGGTTGCCTACGAGCAGTACTTC.

The chain couples TRBV13 to TRBJ2-1, with 15 bases that match TRBD2. V gave up 5 bases and J gave up 7 bases; unmatched junction bases: 6. The germline V gene encodes CDR1 PRHDT and CDR2 FYEKMQ (reference sequence). CDR3 length: 16 amino acids. Here the CDR3 reads CASSTTGTSGGNEQFF. DNA for the CDR3: TGTGCCAGCAGCACTACCGGGACTAGCGGGGGGAATGAGCAGTTCTTC.

This rearrangement joins TRBV7-9 to TRBJ2-7, with a weak D call TRBD2 (6 bases). CDR1 SEHNR and CDR2 FQNEAQ come from the germline V gene (reference sequence). The V end was cut by 3 bases, the J end by 3 bases, with 6 bases between. CDR3 length: 12 residues. CDR3 in amino acids: CASSFSGYEQYF. For the CDR3, the DNA is TGTGCCAGCAGCTTTAGCGGCTACGAGCAGTACTTC. Looking up the rest from reference TRBV7-9 and TRBJ2-7 gives the full variable domain: DTGVSQNPRHKITKRGQNVTFRCDPISEHNRLYWYRQTLGQGPEFLTYFQNEAQLEKSRLLSDRFSAERPKGSFSTLEIQRTEQGDSAMYLCASSFSGYEQYFGPGTRLTVT.

The chain combines TRBV11-2 with TRBJ2-1; the match to TRBD1 covers 11 bases. Germline lookup yields CDR1 SGHAT and CDR2 FQNNGV. This CDR3 is built from 16 residues. With 5 bases clipped from V and 6 bases from J, the junction kept 9 bases outside the gene matches. CDR3 protein: CASSHLSGQGVNEQFF. CDR3 sequence (DNA): TGTGCCAGCAGCCACTTGTCGGGACAGGGGGTCAATGAGCAGTTCTTC. The full variable domain, rest sourced from reference TRBV11-2 and TRBJ2-1, is EAGVAQSPRYKIIEKRQSVAFWCNPISGHATLYWYQQILGQGPKLLIQFQNNGVVDDSQLPKDRFSAERLKGVDSTLKIQPAKLEDSAVYLCASSHLSGQGVNEQFFGPGTRLTVL.

Turning to this clone: The same CDR3 arises from other DNA sequences in this sample as well. The genes are TRBV10-3 and TRBJ2-3; unclear D gene. Trimming removed 5 bases at V and 3 bases at J, with 15 bases between. Germline loops: CDR1 ENHRY, CDR2 SYGVKD. The length of the CDR3 is 15 residues. The CDR3 protein is CAISNLGLGTDTQYF. DNA for the CDR3: TGTGCCATCAGTAACCTCGGATTGGGGACAGATACGCAGTATTTT.

The chain is built from TRBV7-2 and TRBJ1-2; 12 positions agree with TRBD1. CDR3 size: 17 residues. Germline loops: CDR1 SGHTA, CDR2 FQGNSA. The J segment lost 1 base and the V segment lost 0 bases, leaving 3 bases of the junction unmatched. The CDR3 DNA reads TGTGCCAGCAGCTTAGCGGGACAGGGGGCAGTTAACTATGGCTACACCTTC. This sequence encodes CASSLAGQGAVNYGYTF.

This chain links TRBV28 with TRBJ2-3, with TRBD2 matching over 7 bases. The V and J ends lost 6 bases and 6 bases, in that order; junction bases with no gene match: 12. This CDR3 region has 15 residues. Germline V lookup: CDR1 MDHEN, CDR2 SYDVKM. The CDR3 spells CASSYYGRAGDTQYF. The DNA of the CDR3 is TGTGCCAGCAGCTATTATGGGAGGGCAGGGGATACGCAGTATTTT.

This clone was seen at least ten times. At the DNA level, this CDR3 is encoded by other sequences in the same sample as well. The V and J genes are TRBV4-3 and TRBJ2-7; D is uncertain. The CDR3 has 13 residues. Looked up from germline, CDR1 is LGHNA and CDR2 is YSLEER. V dropped 1 base and J dropped 3 bases, with 7 bases sitting between them. The CDR3 coding sequence is TGCGCCAGCAGCCAAGTAGGTGGCTACGAGCAGTACTTC. This encodes CASSQVGGYEQYF.

The chain employs TRBV5-8 and TRBJ2-5; D is uncertain. The end of the DNA fits TRBJ2-7 better, so the J call may be wrong. CDR1 is SGHTS and CDR2 is YDEGEE in the germline V gene. The CDR3 extends over 13 amino acids. The CDR3 coding sequence is TGTGCCAGCAGCTTCGGGCGGACCTACGAGCAGTACTTC. Translated, it gives CASSFGRTYEQYF.

This clone came up many times. J is TRBJ1-4 and V is TRBV7-9; D uncertain. The germline gives CDR1 SEHNR, CDR2 FQNEAQ (reference sequence). V gave up 4 bases and J gave up 6 bases, with 15 bases separating them. The CDR3 is made up of 15 amino acids. CDR3 nucleotide sequence: TGTGCCAGCAGCTCCTACGGAGGTGGAGATGAAAAACTGTTTTTT. It specifies CASSSYGGGDEKLFF. The full variable domain, its missing parts supplied by reference TRBV7-9 and TRBJ1-4, is DTGVSQNPRHKITKRGQNVTFRCDPISEHNRLYWYRQTLGQGPEFLTYFQNEAQLEKSRLLSDRFSAERPKGSFSTLEIQRTEQGDSAMYLCASSSYGGGDEKLFFGSGTQLSVL.

This clone is a singleton in its sample. The V call is TRBV4-3, the J call TRBJ1-1, with D unclear. V dropped 1 base and J dropped 1 base, with 10 bases sitting between them. The CDR3 totals 15 residues. Per the germline V gene, CDR1 is LGHNA and CDR2 is YSLEER. The CDR3 DNA reads TGCGCCAGCAGCCAAGCTTGGCCAGGGAACACTGAAGCTTTCTTT. Translating gives CASSQAWPGNTEAFF.

The V call is TRBV6-5, the J call TRBJ1-2, with D possibly TRBD1 on 5 matching bases. V was shortened by 7 bases and J by 0 bases, with 15 bases between the two germline ends. The V gene's germline CDR1 is MNHEY and CDR2 SVGAGI. The CDR3 length is 15 residues. CDR3 loop: CASTTKRGANYGYTF. The CDR3 DNA reads as TGTGCCAGCACTACAAAACGGGGCGCTAACTATGGCTACACCTTC.